Each of the 10 T cell receptor beta chains below was sequenced from the same sample in a study of cytomegalovirus exposure and HLA in healthy donors. PCR involved 60 Vbeta and 13 Jbeta primers. Profiled with immunoSEQ multiplex PCR; TCRdb holds only in-frame clones, not every one. The sample holds approximately 140,000 clones; about 85% are singletons and the top ten take roughly 3.6%. Sequencing input: PBMCs. Source of these receptors: a human donor in good health.

CDR3 residues: CAWRGRLAGRQETQYF. The CDR3, as DNA: TGTGCCTGGAGGGGAAGACTAGCGGGGAGGCAGGAGACCCAGTACTTC. The chain joins TRBV30 to TRBJ2-5; 11 bases line up with TRBD2. Per germline, CDR1 GTSNPN and CDR2 SVGIG (reference sequence). Unmatched junction bases numbered 11, after V lost 3 bases and J lost 5 bases. There are 16 residues in the CDR3.

By sample share, this clone is medium-sized. The chain employs TRBV6-1 and TRBJ1-1, with 8 bases lining up with TRBD1. The CDR3 extends over 13 amino acids. The germline CDR1 and CDR2 sequences are MNHNS and SASEGT. The V segment lost 4 bases and the J segment 7 bases; nucleotides outside the gene matches: 5. CDR3 nucleotide sequence: TGTGCCAGCAGTGCGGGGACAGGATATGAAGCTTTCTTT. It yields the protein CASSAGTGYEAFF.

This chain uses TRBV2 with TRBJ2-3, with D unclear. The germline V gene has CDR1 SNHLY and CDR2 FYNNEI. The CDR3 loop spans 15 amino acids. V shed 6 bases and J shed 0 bases, with 13 bases lying between them. In nucleotides, the CDR3 is TGTGCCAGCAGGAAGGAGACTTCTAGCACAGATACGCAGTATTTT. Protein product: CASRKETSSTDTQYF.

The CDR3 region has the DNA TGTGCCAGTAGGACAGGGGGCAATGAGCAGTTCTTC. It is translated as CASRTGGNEQFF. V is TRBV19 and J is TRBJ2-1; 9 positions agree with TRBD1. Trimming removed 6 bases from V and 6 bases from J; junction bases left unmatched: 0. The CDR3 is 12 amino acids. CDR1 and CDR2 from the germline V gene are LNHDA and SQIVND (reference sequence).

The rearrangement uses TRBV28 and TRBJ1-2; 8 bases agree with TRBD1. Per germline, CDR1 MDHEN and CDR2 SYDVKM. The CDR3 runs to 14 residues. The V and J ends lost 5 bases and 4 bases, in that order; junction bases with no gene match: 6. CDR3 DNA sequence: TGTGCCAGCAGTCCCCGGACAGGGCCCTATGGCTACACCTTC. It yields the protein CASSPRTGPYGYTF.

Worth noting for this clone: Other DNA sequences in the same sample also yield this CDR3. The chain uses TRBV19 and TRBJ1-1; D call uncertain. Germline-derived CDR1 and CDR2 are LNHDA and SQIVND (reference sequence). V was shortened by 4 bases and J by 1 base, with 7 bases between the two germline ends. The CDR3 is 13 residues long. The CDR3 loop is CASSTTANTEAFF. Here the CDR3 DNA reads TGTGCCAGTAGTACTACAGCGAACACTGAAGCTTTCTTT. The full variable domain, completed using reference TRBV19 and TRBJ1-1, is DGGITQSPKYLFRKEGQNVTLSCEQNLNHDAMYWYRQDPGQGLRLIYYSQIVNDFQKGDIAEGYSVSREKKESFPLTVTSAQKNPTAFYLCASSTTANTEAFFGQGTRLTVV.

The chain recombines TRBV6-4 with TRBJ2-7, with 10 bases that match TRBD1. Germline CDR1 is MRHNA and CDR2 is SNTAGT. The CDR3 loop spans 15 amino acids. V lost 7 bases to trimming and J lost 4 bases; unmatched junction nucleotides: 10. CDR3 sequence: CASIKPRDRGYEQYF. CDR3 coding DNA: TGTGCCAGCATTAAACCCCGGGACAGGGGATACGAGCAGTACTTC.

The gene calls are TRBV14 and TRBJ2-1; 9 bases line up with TRBD1. The junction had 25 bases not matched to a gene; V was cut back by 0 bases and J by 4 bases. Per the germline V gene, CDR1 is SGHDN and CDR2 is FVKESK. This CDR3 has 23 residues. This CDR3 is CASSQEGGQGFYSHQYQYNEQFF. DNA of the CDR3: TGTGCCAGCAGCCAAGAGGGGGGACAGGGATTTTACTCCCATCAATACCAATACAATGAGCAGTTCTTC.

The chain is built from TRBV6-5 and TRBJ1-5, with D uncertain. Germline assignment: CDR1 MNHEY and CDR2 SVGAGI. The CDR3 is 15 residues long. Between the trimmed V and J ends, which lost 0 bases and 0 bases, there was a span of 6 bases. The CDR3 DNA is TGTGCCAGCAGTTACTCGGCCCCTAGCAATCAGCCCCAGCATTTT. Its translation is CASSYSAPSNQPQHF.

This chain connects TRBV28 to TRBJ2-7, with 9 bases that match TRBD1. Per the germline V gene, CDR1 is MDHEN and CDR2 is SYDVKM. J lost 2 bases, V lost 3 bases, and 14 bases had no gene match. CDR3 length: 18 residues. The DNA of the CDR3 is TGTGCCAGCAGTTTGTTTGGGGGTTACCGGGACAGGGCCTACGAGCAGTACTTC. Amino acids: CASSLFGGYRDRAYEQYF.